This entry is about one T cell receptor beta chain. V lost 7 bases and J lost 2; bases outside the gene matches: 7. The CDR3 totals 15 residues. Germline CDR1 SNHLY, CDR2 FYNNEI. This sample stems from a study of cytomegalovirus exposure and HLA in healthy donors. The PCR used 60 Vbeta and 13 Jbeta primers. The data were produced by immunoSEQ multiplex PCR, yet TCRdb's version contains in-frame clones alone and is incomplete. The sample contains about 150,000 clones, 70% to 80% of which appear only once. The chain links TRBV2 to TRBJ1-5; 8 nucleotides line up with TRBD1. Sequencing was performed on PBMCs. The sequence derives from a man aged 30 to 39 in good health and CMV-seropositive. CDR3 sequence (DNA): TGTGCCAGCACCCTAGACAGGGGCGGCAATCAGCCCCAGCATTTT. This encodes CASTLDRGGNQPQHF.